These 14 T cell receptor beta chains were all obtained from the same sample, sequenced in a study of shared clonotypes between healthy human individuals. Sequencing was performed with immunoSEQ multiplex PCR; in TCRdb, only in-frame clones are kept and a portion is missing. The sample includes millions of clones, roughly 95% of them seen just once. Specimen: naive CD4+ T cells sorted from blood. Subset noted: CD45RA+ positively selected. These receptors all stem from a man aged 18 to 30 in good health.

V is TRBV7-2 and J is TRBJ2-3, with no clear D. Germline V gene lookup returns CDR1 SGHTA and CDR2 FQGNSA. The CDR3 runs 12 residues. V shed 4 bases and J shed 5 bases, with 7 bases lying between them. The CDR3 DNA follows: TGTGCCAGCAGCTCGAACCGAGATACGCAGTATTTT. Its translation: CASSSNRDTQYF.

This chain uses TRBV29-1 with TRBJ2-1, with TRBD2 matching 12 bases. The CDR3 spans 13 residues. Germline trimming cut 7 bases from V and 7 bases from J; bases unmatched to any gene: 5. The V gene's germline CDR1 is SQVTM and CDR2 ANQGSEA. The chain's CDR3 is CSATSGGSNEQFF. CDR3 coding DNA: TGCAGCGCGACTAGCGGGGGTTCTAATGAGCAGTTCTTC.

CDR3 coding DNA: TGTGCCATCAAACTAGCGGGAGCCGGCGGCACAGATACGCAGTATTTT. Its translation: CAIKLAGAGGTDTQYF. The chain combines TRBV10-3 with TRBJ2-3; TRBD2 matches at 11 bases. CDR3 length: 16 amino acids. Per germline, CDR1 ENHRY and CDR2 SYGVKD. V was pared by 7 bases and J by 1 base, with 7 bases of the junction left unmatched.

The J gene is TRBJ2-5, the V gene TRBV29-1; 9 bases are a match to TRBD1. Germline V gene sequence: CDR1 SQVTM, CDR2 ANQGSEA. This CDR3 region has 13 residues. After removal of 7 bases from V and 4 bases from J, the junction contained 7 bases not matched to a gene. CDR3 protein: CSAPGQGRETQYF. The CDR3 DNA reads TGCAGCGCGCCGGGACAGGGCAGAGAGACCCAGTACTTC.

This sequence joins TRBV27 and TRBJ2-7, with 11 bases that match TRBD2. The CDR3 is made up of 15 amino acids. V was pared by 4 bases and J by 4 bases, with 6 bases of the junction left unmatched. CDR1 MNHEY and CDR2 SMNVEV come from the germline V gene (reference sequence). CDR3 protein: CASSWGTSGGYEQYF. The DNA of the CDR3 is TGTGCCAGCAGTTGGGGGACTAGCGGAGGGTACGAGCAGTACTTC.

This clone has a handful of counts. The V gene is TRBV4-3, the J gene TRBJ2-7; 7 bases fit TRBD1. This CDR3 comprises 14 residues. Trimming at V came to 3 bases and at J to 0 bases, leaving 2 bases not matched to a gene. The germline V gene has CDR1 LGHNA and CDR2 YSLEER. CDR3 sequence reads: CASSHGQDSYEQYF. The CDR3, as DNA: TGCGCCAGCAGCCACGGACAGGACTCCTACGAGCAGTACTTC.

To note about this clone: Other DNA sequences within the sample encode an identical CDR3. V is TRBV7-9 and J is TRBJ1-1; perhaps TRBD1 as D (5 bases). The CDR3 is made up of 15 amino acids. Trimming shortened V by 2 bases and J by 6 bases, and 16 bases separated the two germline ends. Germline V gives CDR1 SEHNR, CDR2 FQNEAQ (reference sequence). The CDR3: CASSLLPQGGAEAFF. DNA for the CDR3: TGTGCCAGCAGCTTATTACCGCAGGGTGGGGCTGAAGCTTTCTTT.

The V call is TRBV5-1, the J call TRBJ2-2; TRBD2 matches at 10 bases. The CDR3 length is 16 residues. The trim removed 5 bases at V and 4 bases at J, leaving 8 bases unmatched. Germline-derived CDR1 and CDR2 are SGHRS and YFSETQ. The CDR3 region has the DNA TGCGCCAGCAGTCGCCCCGGGACTAGCGCCACCGGGGAGCTGTTTTTT. Residues: CASSRPGTSATGELFF.

The chain employs TRBV6-1 and TRBJ2-3; 7 bases line up with TRBD1. The CDR3 is made up of 15 amino acids. After removal of 4 bases from V and 1 base from J, the junction contained 5 bases not matched to a gene. The germline V gene encodes CDR1 MNHNS and CDR2 SASEGT. The CDR3 DNA reads TGTGCCAGCAGTGCTGGGACAGCCGGCACAGATACGCAGTATTTT. Translating gives CASSAGTAGTDTQYF.

The chain is built from TRBV7-9 and TRBJ1-6; 11 positions match TRBD1. The J segment lost 5 bases and the V segment lost 5 bases, leaving 8 bases of the junction unmatched. The CDR3 is made up of 17 amino acids. Germline V gene lookup returns CDR1 SEHNR and CDR2 FQNEAQ (reference sequence). CDR3 nucleotide sequence: TGTGCCAGCAGCCCAATCCCGGGACAGGGGGATAATTCACCCCTCCACTTT. This gives the protein CASSPIPGQGDNSPLHF.

This chain connects TRBV6-6 to TRBJ1-5; D unclear. The V end lost 7 bases, the J end lost 7 bases, and 17 bases lay between the germline ends. The CDR3 runs 14 residues. Looked up from germline, CDR1 is MNHNY and CDR2 is SVGAGI (reference sequence). The CDR3 loop reads CASTLLMGNQPQHF. DNA for the CDR3: TGTGCCAGCACCTTACTAATGGGGAACCAGCCCCAGCATTTT.

The J gene is TRBJ2-1, the V gene TRBV28, with D unresolved. Deletions cut 3 bases from V and 10 bases from J, with 7 bases between. Per the germline V gene, CDR1 is MDHEN and CDR2 is SYDVKM. This CDR3 is 11 amino acids long. The CDR3 DNA follows: TGTGCCAGCAGTTTCTGGGAAGAGCAGTTCTTC. This encodes CASSFWEEQFF. Based on the CDR3 plus reference TRBV28 and TRBJ2-1, the full variable domain is DVKVTQSSRYLVKRTGEKVFLECVQDMDHENMFWYRQDPGLGLRLIYFSYDVKMKEKGDIPEGYSVSREKKERFSLILESASTNQTSMYLCASSFWEEQFFGPGTRLTVL.

The DNA of the CDR3 is TGTGCCAGCTCACCGCTAGCGGGAGATGAGACCCAGTACTTC. Its translation: CASSPLAGDETQYF. The chain is built from TRBV18 and TRBJ2-5; TRBD2 matches 10 bases. V lost 3 bases and J lost 5; bases outside the gene matches: 3. Germline V gene sequence: CDR1 KGHSH, CDR2 LQKENI. This CDR3 has 14 amino acids.

The table lists this clone with a count of one. This chain connects TRBV10-3 to TRBJ1-6, with 7 bases that match TRBD1. V lost 4 bases and J lost 0; bases outside the gene matches: 6. This CDR3 region has 17 residues. The germline V gene encodes CDR1 ENHRY and CDR2 SYGVKD. For the CDR3, the DNA is TGTGCCATCAGTGCCTCCGGGACAGTCTCCTATAATTCACCCCTCCACTTT. This sequence encodes CAISASGTVSYNSPLHF.